The 2 T cell receptor beta chains presented below share a single source sample, sequenced in a study of radiation and T cells in renal cell carcinoma. The time point here: blood 4 weeks post-SBRT, at nephrectomy. Sample treatment: 15 Gy SBRT to primary tumor, nephrectomy 4 weeks later. Assay: immunoSEQ multiplex PCR; the TCRdb copy retains only in-frame clones and omits some. The sample lists under 100,000 clones, about 85% occurring once. Source: blood, taken from a patient whose treatment included radiotherapy and nephrectomy. The receptors shown here come from a man in his forties or fifties with renal cell carcinoma.

This chain connects TRBV28 to TRBJ2-5; D is uncertain. Looked up from germline, CDR1 is MDHEN and CDR2 is SYDVKM. Between the trimmed V and J ends, which lost 7 bases and 7 bases, there was a span of 16 bases. The CDR3 length is 13 residues. The CDR3 here is CASNPGGVGTQYF. CDR3 nucleotide sequence: TGTGCCAGCAACCCGGGCGGCGTAGGGACCCAGTACTTC.

The CDR3 region is CASNQHGQVKQETQYF. As DNA, the CDR3 is TGTGCCAGCAATCAACATGGACAGGTTAAACAAGAGACCCAGTACTTC. The chain has TRBV2 and TRBJ2-5, with 7 bases that match TRBD1. Trimming cost V 7 bases and J 2 bases; bases outside gene matches: 13. There are 16 residues in the CDR3. Germline V lookup: CDR1 SNHLY, CDR2 FYNNEI.